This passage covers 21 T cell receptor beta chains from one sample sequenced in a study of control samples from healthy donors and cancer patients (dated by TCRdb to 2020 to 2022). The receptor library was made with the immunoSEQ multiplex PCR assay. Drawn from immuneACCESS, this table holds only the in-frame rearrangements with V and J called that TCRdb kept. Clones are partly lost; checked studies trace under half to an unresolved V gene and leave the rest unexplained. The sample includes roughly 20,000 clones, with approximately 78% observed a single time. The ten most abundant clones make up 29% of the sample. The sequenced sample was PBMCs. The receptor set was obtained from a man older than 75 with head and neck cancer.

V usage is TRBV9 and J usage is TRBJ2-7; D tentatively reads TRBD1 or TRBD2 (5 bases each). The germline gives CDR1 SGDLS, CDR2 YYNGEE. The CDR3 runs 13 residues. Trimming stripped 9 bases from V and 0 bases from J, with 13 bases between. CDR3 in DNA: TGTGCCACCTATTACGGGGCCTCCTACGAGCAGTACTTC. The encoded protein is CATYYGASYEQYF.

The CDR3 protein is CASSLDSTEKLFF. Written as DNA, the CDR3 is TGTGCCAGCAGTTTGGACAGCACCGAAAAACTGTTTTTT. The rearrangement uses TRBV28 and TRBJ1-4, with D possibly TRBD1 on 6 matching bases. The length of the CDR3 is 13 residues. V was shortened by 3 bases and J by 8 bases, with 10 bases between the two germline ends. The germline gives CDR1 MDHEN, CDR2 SYDVKM.

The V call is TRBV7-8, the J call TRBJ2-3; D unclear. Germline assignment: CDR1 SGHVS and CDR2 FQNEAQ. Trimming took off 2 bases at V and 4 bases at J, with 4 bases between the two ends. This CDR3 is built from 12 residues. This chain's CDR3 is CASSLRPDTQYF. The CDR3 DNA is TGTGCCAGCAGCTTAAGACCAGATACGCAGTATTTT.

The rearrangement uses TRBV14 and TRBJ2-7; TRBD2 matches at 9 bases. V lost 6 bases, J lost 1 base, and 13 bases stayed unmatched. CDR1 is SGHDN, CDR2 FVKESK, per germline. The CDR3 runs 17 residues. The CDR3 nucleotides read TGTGCCAGCAGAAGCGGGGGGACCCCTCGGACTTCCTACGAGCAGTACTTC. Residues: CASRSGGTPRTSYEQYF.

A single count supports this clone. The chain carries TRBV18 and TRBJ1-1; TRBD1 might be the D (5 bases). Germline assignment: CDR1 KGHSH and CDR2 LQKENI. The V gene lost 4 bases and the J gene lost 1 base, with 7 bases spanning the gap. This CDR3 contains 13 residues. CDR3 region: CASSRGGNTEAFF. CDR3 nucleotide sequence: TGTGCCAGCTCACGGGGGGGGAACACTGAAGCTTTCTTT.

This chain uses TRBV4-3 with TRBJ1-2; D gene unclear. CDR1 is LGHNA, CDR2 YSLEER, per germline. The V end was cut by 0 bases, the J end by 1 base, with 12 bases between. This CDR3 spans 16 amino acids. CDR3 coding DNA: TGCGCCAGCAGCCAAGACTCAGCCTCATTTAACTATGGCTACACCTTC. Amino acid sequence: CASSQDSASFNYGYTF.

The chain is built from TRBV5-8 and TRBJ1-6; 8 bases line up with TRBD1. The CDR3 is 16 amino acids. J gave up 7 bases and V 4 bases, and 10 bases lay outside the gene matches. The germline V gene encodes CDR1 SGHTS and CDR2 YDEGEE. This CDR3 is CASSGNRGALNSPLHF. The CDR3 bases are TGTGCCAGCAGCGGAAACAGGGGGGCCTTAAATTCACCCCTCCACTTT.

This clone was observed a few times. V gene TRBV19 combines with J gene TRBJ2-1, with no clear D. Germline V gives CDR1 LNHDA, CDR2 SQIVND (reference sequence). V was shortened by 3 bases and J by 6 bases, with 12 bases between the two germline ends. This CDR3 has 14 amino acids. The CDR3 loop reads CASSIERVGNEQFF. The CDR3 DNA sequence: TGTGCCAGTAGTATTGAAAGGGTTGGCAATGAGCAGTTCTTC.

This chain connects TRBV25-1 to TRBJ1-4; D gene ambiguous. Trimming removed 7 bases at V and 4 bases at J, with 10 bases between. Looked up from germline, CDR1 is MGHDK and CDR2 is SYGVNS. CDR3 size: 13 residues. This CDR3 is CASTKSGNEKLFF. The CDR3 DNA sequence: TGTGCCAGCACGAAGTCGGGTAATGAAAAACTGTTTTTT.

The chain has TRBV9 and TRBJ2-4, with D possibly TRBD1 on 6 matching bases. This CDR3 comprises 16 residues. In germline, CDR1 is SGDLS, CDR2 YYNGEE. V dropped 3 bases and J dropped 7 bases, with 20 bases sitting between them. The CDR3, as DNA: TGTGCCAGCAGCGCGGATCACAGGGCTGTATCGAACATTCAGTACTTC. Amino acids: CASSADHRAVSNIQYF.

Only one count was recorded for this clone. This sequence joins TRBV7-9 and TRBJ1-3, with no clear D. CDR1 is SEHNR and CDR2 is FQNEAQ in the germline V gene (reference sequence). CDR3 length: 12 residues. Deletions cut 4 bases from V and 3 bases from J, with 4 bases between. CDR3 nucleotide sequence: TGTGCCAGCAGCTCCATTGGAAACACCATATATTTT. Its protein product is CASSSIGNTIYF. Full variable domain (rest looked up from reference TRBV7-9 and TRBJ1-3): DTGVSQNPRHKITKRGQNVTFRCDPISEHNRLYWYRQTLGQGPEFLTYFQNEAQLEKSRLLSDRFSAERPKGSFSTLEIQRTEQGDSAMYLCASSSIGNTIYFGEGSWLTVV.

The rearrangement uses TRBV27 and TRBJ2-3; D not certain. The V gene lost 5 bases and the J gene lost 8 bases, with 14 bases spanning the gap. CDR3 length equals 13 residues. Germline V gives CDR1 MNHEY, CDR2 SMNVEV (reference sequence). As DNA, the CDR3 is TGTGCCAGCAGTCAACAACCACAGATTACGCAGTATTTT. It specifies CASSQQPQITQYF.

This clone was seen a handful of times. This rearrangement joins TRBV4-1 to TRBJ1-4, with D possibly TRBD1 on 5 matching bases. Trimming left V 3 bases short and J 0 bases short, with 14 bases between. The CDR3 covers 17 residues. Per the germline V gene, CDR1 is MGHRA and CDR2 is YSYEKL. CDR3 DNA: TGCGCCAGCAGCCAGACCGGGGCGGGTCCAACTAATGAAAAACTGTTTTTT. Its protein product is CASSQTGAGPTNEKLFF.

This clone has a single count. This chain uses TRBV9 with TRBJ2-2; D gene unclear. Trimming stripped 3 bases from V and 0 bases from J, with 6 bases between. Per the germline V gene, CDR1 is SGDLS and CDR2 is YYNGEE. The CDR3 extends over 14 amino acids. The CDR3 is CASSGPTNTGELFF. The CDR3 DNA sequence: TGTGCCAGCAGCGGACCGACGAACACCGGGGAGCTGTTTTTT.

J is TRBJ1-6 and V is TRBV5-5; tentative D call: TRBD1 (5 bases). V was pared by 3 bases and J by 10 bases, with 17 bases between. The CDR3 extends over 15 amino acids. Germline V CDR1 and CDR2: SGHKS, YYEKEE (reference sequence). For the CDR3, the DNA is TGTGCCAGCAGCTCCTACGACAGCCGAGGATCACCCCTCCACTTT. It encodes CASSSYDSRGSPLHF.

CDR3 in amino acids: CASSFPGQGVAGYTF. DNA of the CDR3: TGTGCCAGCAGTTTCCCGGGACAGGGAGTGGCTGGCTACACCTTC. The chain couples TRBV27 to TRBJ1-2, with 9 bases matching TRBD1. With 3 bases clipped from V and 7 bases from J, the junction kept 9 bases outside the gene matches. Germline V CDR1 and CDR2: MNHEY, SMNVEV (reference sequence). The CDR3 sequence is 15 residues long.

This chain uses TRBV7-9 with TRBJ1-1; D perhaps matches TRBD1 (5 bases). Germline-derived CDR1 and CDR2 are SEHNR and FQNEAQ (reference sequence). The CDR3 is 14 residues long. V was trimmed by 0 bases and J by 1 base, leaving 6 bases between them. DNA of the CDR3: TGTGCCAGCAGCTTAGCGGACAAGAACACTGAAGCTTTCTTT. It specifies CASSLADKNTEAFF.

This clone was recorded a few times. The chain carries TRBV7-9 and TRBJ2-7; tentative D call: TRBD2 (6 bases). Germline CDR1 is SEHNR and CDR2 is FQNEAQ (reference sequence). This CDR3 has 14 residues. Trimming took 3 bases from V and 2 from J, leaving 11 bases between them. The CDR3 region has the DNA TGTGCCAGCAGCTTCCCGACTAGGGCCTACGAGCAGTACTTC. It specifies CASSFPTRAYEQYF.

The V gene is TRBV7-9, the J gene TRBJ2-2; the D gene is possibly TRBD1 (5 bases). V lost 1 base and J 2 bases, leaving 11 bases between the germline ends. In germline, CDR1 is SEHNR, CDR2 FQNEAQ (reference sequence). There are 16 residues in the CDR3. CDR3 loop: CASSLGRQGNTGELFF. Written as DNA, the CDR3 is TGTGCCAGCAGCTTAGGTCGGCAGGGAAACACCGGGGAGCTGTTTTTT. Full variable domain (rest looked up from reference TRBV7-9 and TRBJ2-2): DTGVSQNPRHKITKRGQNVTFRCDPISEHNRLYWYRQTLGQGPEFLTYFQNEAQLEKSRLLSDRFSAERPKGSFSTLEIQRTEQGDSAMYLCASSLGRQGNTGELFFGEGSRLTVL.

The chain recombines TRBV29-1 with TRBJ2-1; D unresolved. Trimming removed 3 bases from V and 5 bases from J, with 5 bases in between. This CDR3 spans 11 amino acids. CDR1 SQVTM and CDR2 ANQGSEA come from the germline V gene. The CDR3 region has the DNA TGCAGCGTTGACAGGAACAATGAGCAGTTCTTC. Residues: CSVDRNNEQFF.

The CDR3 bases are TGTGCCAGCAGCCCCGGACAGGGGGTCAATGAAAAACTGTTTTTT. This codes for CASSPGQGVNEKLFF. This chain connects TRBV7-9 to TRBJ1-4; 10 nucleotides match TRBD1. The CDR3 is 15 amino acids. With V trimmed by 5 bases and J by 5 bases, 5 bases remained unmatched. CDR1 and CDR2 from the germline V gene are SEHNR and FQNEAQ (reference sequence).